The entry that follows covers one T cell receptor beta chain sequence. This record belongs to a study of blood T cells in healthy people across ages. A J-beta primer mix and a sample-barcoded 5' primer were used in a second PCR of roughly 6 to 11 cycles. Each CDR3 protein gets one entry after TCRdb re-called the 5' RACE reads with MiXCR. This sample yields over 1,300,000 distinct CDR3 sequences, of which approximately 63% are seen a single time; over 6.5% belongs to the top ten. The sequence came from a man between 18 and 35 years old in good health. Sequencing input: blood.

The CDR3 nucleotides read TGTGCCAGCAGTCAGAAGACGGACTCTAATGAAAAACTGTTTTTT. As protein: CASSQKTDSNEKLFF. This rearrangement joins TRBV27 to TRBJ1-4; D not certain. CDR1 and CDR2 (germline): MNHEY, SMNVEV (reference sequence). V was clipped by 5 bases and J by 3 bases, with 13 bases between them. The CDR3 covers 15 residues.